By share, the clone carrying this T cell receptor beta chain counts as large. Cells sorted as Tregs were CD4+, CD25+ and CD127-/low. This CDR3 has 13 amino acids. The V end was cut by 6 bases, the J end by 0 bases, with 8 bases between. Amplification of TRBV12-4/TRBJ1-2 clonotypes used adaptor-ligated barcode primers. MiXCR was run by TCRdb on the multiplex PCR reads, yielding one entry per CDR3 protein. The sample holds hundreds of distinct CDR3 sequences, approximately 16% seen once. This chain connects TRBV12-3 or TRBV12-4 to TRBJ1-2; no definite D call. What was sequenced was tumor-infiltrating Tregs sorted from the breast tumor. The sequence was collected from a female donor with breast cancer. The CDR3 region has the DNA TGTGCCAGCAGCAGTAGGGCTAACTATGGCTACACCTTC. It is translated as CASSSRANYGYTF.